These T cell receptor beta chains were read from a single sample in a study of blood T cell repertoires in COVID-19. The protocol was immunoSEQ multiplex PCR, while the TCRdb copy is restricted to in-frame clones and leaves out a portion. This repertoire shows some 130,000 clones, approximately 88% found once; its top ten account for 10%. The sequenced sample consisted of peripheral blood. Receptors were obtained from a man aged 50 to 60 with acute or convalescent COVID-19. Each CDR3 is given with its conserved first and last residue. Each record gives: CDR3 protein, CDR3 DNA, CDR3 length, D gene, J gene, V gene, clone size. The D gene is left open where the match is weak. Clone sizes are given selectively: once, few, many, or a class where the clone is expanded.

cdr3_aa: CASATGGGIQYF
cdr3_nt: TGTGCCAGCGCTACAGGGGGGGGCATTCAGTACTTC
cdr3_length: 12
d_call: NA
j_call: TRBJ2-4
v_call: TRBV25-1
clone_size: NA

cdr3_aa: CASSWGLVNEQFF
cdr3_nt: TGCGCCAGCAGCTGGGGACTAGTGAATGAGCAGTTCTTC
cdr3_length: 13
d_call: TRBD2
j_call: TRBJ2-1
v_call: TRBV5-1
clone_size: once

cdr3_aa: CASSRRQAPRLDF
cdr3_nt: TGTGCCAGCAGTCGACGACAGGCTCCCCGTCTGGACTTT
cdr3_length: 13
d_call: NA
j_call: TRBJ1-1
v_call: TRBV5-6
clone_size: NA

cdr3_aa: CASRGGGTGTEAFF
cdr3_nt: TGTGCCAGCAGGGGGGGAGGAACGGGTACTGAAGCTTTCTTT
cdr3_length: 14
d_call: NA
j_call: TRBJ1-1
v_call: TRBV2
clone_size: NA

cdr3_aa: CASSPGLDSYEQYF
cdr3_nt: TGTGCCAGTAGTCCGGGACTGGATTCCTACGAGCAGTACTTC
cdr3_length: 14
d_call: NA
j_call: TRBJ2-7
v_call: TRBV19
clone_size: once

cdr3_aa: CSVAQGQLMNTEAFF
cdr3_nt: TGCAGCGTTGCCCAGGGACAGCTCATGAACACTGAAGCTTTCTTT
cdr3_length: 15
d_call: TRBD1
j_call: TRBJ1-1
v_call: TRBV29-1
clone_size: NA

cdr3_aa: CASIGAEGPHEQFF
cdr3_nt: TGTGCCAGCATAGGAGCGGAGGGGCCCCATGAGCAGTTCTTC
cdr3_length: 14
d_call: NA
j_call: TRBJ2-1
v_call: TRBV28
clone_size: NA

cdr3_aa: CAAGGLAGYEQYF
cdr3_nt: TGTGCCGCCGGGGGACTAGCGGGGTACGAGCAGTACTTC
cdr3_length: 13
d_call: TRBD2
j_call: TRBJ2-7
v_call: TRBV3-1/TRBV3-2
clone_size: NA

cdr3_aa: CASSDWRSGANVLTF
cdr3_nt: TGTGCCAGCAGCGACTGGAGGTCTGGGGCCAACGTCCTGACTTTC
cdr3_length: 15
d_call: NA
j_call: TRBJ2-6
v_call: TRBV6-2/TRBV6-3
clone_size: NA

cdr3_aa: CAISESGTGTFNTEAFF
cdr3_nt: TGTGCCATCAGTGAGTCCGGGACAGGCACCTTTAACACTGAAGCTTTCTTT
cdr3_length: 17
d_call: TRBD1
j_call: TRBJ1-1
v_call: TRBV10-3
clone_size: NA

cdr3_aa: CASLGGQGSYEQYF
cdr3_nt: TGTGCCAGCCTTGGGGGACAGGGCTCCTACGAGCAGTACTTC
cdr3_length: 14
d_call: TRBD1
j_call: TRBJ2-7
v_call: TRBV2
clone_size: once

cdr3_aa: CASSPTPSLYEQYF
cdr3_nt: TGTGCCAGCAGCCCCACCCCATCACTATACGAGCAGTACTTC
cdr3_length: 14
d_call: NA
j_call: TRBJ2-7
v_call: TRBV2
clone_size: once

cdr3_aa: CASSLPGQGGMGLGYGYTF
cdr3_nt: TGTGCCAGCAGCCTCCCGGGACAGGGAGGGATGGGGCTAGGCTATGGCTACACCTTC
cdr3_length: 19
d_call: TRBD1
j_call: TRBJ1-2
v_call: TRBV28
clone_size: NA

cdr3_aa: CASSKLAGAAHEQFF
cdr3_nt: TGTGCCAGCAGCAAACTAGCGGGGGCCGCTCATGAGCAGTTCTTC
cdr3_length: 15
d_call: TRBD2
j_call: TRBJ2-1
v_call: TRBV7-2
clone_size: NA

cdr3_aa: CASTTTISPLHF
cdr3_nt: TGTGCCAGCACCACTACTATCTCACCCCTCCACTTT
cdr3_length: 12
d_call: NA
j_call: TRBJ1-6
v_call: TRBV28
clone_size: NA

cdr3_aa: CASSTTGDEQYF
cdr3_nt: TGTGCCAGCAGCACGACAGGGGACGAGCAGTACTTC
cdr3_length: 12
d_call: TRBD1
j_call: TRBJ2-7
v_call: TRBV5-4
clone_size: NA

cdr3_aa: CASSYTPGQDQPQHF
cdr3_nt: TGTGCCAGCAGCTATACTCCGGGACAAGATCAGCCCCAGCATTTT
cdr3_length: 15
d_call: NA
j_call: TRBJ1-5
v_call: TRBV3-1/TRBV3-2
clone_size: NA

cdr3_aa: CASSPRGTTYNEQFF
cdr3_nt: TGTGCCAGCAGCCCAAGGGGGACTACATACAATGAGCAGTTCTTC
cdr3_length: 15
d_call: NA
j_call: TRBJ2-1
v_call: TRBV11-3
clone_size: NA

cdr3_aa: CASSLGLTPSPLHF
cdr3_nt: TGTGCCAGCAGCTTAGGACTTACGCCTTCACCCCTCCACTTT
cdr3_length: 14
d_call: NA
j_call: TRBJ1-6
v_call: TRBV7-2
clone_size: NA

cdr3_aa: CASRSGTSGYNEQFF
cdr3_nt: TGTGCCAGCAGGTCCGGGACTAGCGGCTACAATGAGCAGTTCTTC
cdr3_length: 15
d_call: TRBD2
j_call: TRBJ2-1
v_call: TRBV25-1
clone_size: NA

cdr3_aa: CASSEHGGSGETQYF
cdr3_nt: TGTGCCAGCAGTGAACATGGGGGCTCGGGGGAGACCCAGTACTTC
cdr3_length: 15
d_call: NA
j_call: TRBJ2-5
v_call: TRBV6-1
clone_size: NA

cdr3_aa: CASSLRPGKGLGEQYF
cdr3_nt: TGTGCCAGCAGCTTGAGGCCAGGGAAAGGCCTTGGGGAGCAGTACTTC
cdr3_length: 16
d_call: NA
j_call: TRBJ2-7
v_call: TRBV5-6
clone_size: NA

cdr3_aa: CASSQIGGTNEQFF
cdr3_nt: TGCGCCAGCAGCCAAATCGGCGGTACCAATGAGCAGTTCTTC
cdr3_length: 14
d_call: NA
j_call: TRBJ2-1
v_call: TRBV4-1
clone_size: NA

cdr3_aa: CASSWGETSGANVLTF
cdr3_nt: TGTGCCAGCAGCTGGGGGGAGACCTCTGGGGCCAACGTCCTGACTTTC
cdr3_length: 16
d_call: NA
j_call: TRBJ2-6
v_call: TRBV5-8
clone_size: NA

cdr3_aa: CATRGGETQYF
cdr3_nt: TGTGCCACACGGGGGGGCGAGACCCAGTACTTC
cdr3_length: 11
d_call: TRBD2
j_call: TRBJ2-5
v_call: TRBV12-3/TRBV12-4
clone_size: NA

cdr3_aa: CASGTGQDYGYTF
cdr3_nt: TGTGCCAGCGGTACGGGACAGGACTATGGCTACACCTTC
cdr3_length: 13
d_call: TRBD1
j_call: TRBJ1-2
v_call: TRBV7-2
clone_size: once

cdr3_aa: CASSLGGSGFQETQYF
cdr3_nt: TGTGCCAGCAGCTTAGGGGGAAGCGGGTTCCAAGAGACCCAGTACTTC
cdr3_length: 16
d_call: NA
j_call: TRBJ2-5
v_call: TRBV7-3
clone_size: NA

cdr3_aa: CATSDLHDRELFF
cdr3_nt: TGTGCCACCAGTGACTTACACGATAGGGAGCTGTTTTTT
cdr3_length: 13
d_call: NA
j_call: TRBJ2-2
v_call: TRBV24-1
clone_size: NA

cdr3_aa: CASSQKGGSNNQPQHF
cdr3_nt: TGTGCCAGCAGCCAAAAGGGGGGGTCGAACAATCAGCCCCAGCATTTT
cdr3_length: 16
d_call: NA
j_call: TRBJ1-5
v_call: TRBV4-2
clone_size: NA

cdr3_aa: CASSSAEPSFYGYTF
cdr3_nt: TGTGCCAGCAGCTCGGCGGAGCCCTCGTTCTATGGCTACACCTTC
cdr3_length: 15
d_call: NA
j_call: TRBJ1-2
v_call: TRBV5-5
clone_size: NA

cdr3_aa: CAISERGSTDTQYF
cdr3_nt: TGTGCCATCAGTGAAAGGGGGAGCACAGATACGCAGTATTTT
cdr3_length: 14
d_call: NA
j_call: TRBJ2-3
v_call: TRBV10-3
clone_size: NA